Listed below are T cell receptor beta chains from one sample, sequenced in a study of human T cells and chemical hapten exposure. TCRdb analysed the RACE reads with MiXCR anew, one entry per CDR3 protein. The sample lists a few hundred thousand distinct CDR3 sequences, 4.5% to 7% occurring once. The sample consisted of whole blood, taken in connection with sensitization to the hapten diphenylcyclopropenone (DPC). These receptors all stem from a woman between 18 and 29 years old with alopecia areata. Some clones in this sample may be carry-over from other donors' samples. CDR3s include the opening cysteine and the closing phenylalanine or tryptophan. A D gene is named only where the DNA matches it firmly. Rows give clone size only sometimes, using once, few, many, or a class for an expanded clone.

J gene: TRBJ2-3; D gene: TRBD2; clone size: many; V gene: TRBV6-2/TRBV6-3; CDR3 DNA: TGTGCCAGCAGTTACGGGGCTAGCGGGGATACGCAGTATTTT; CDR3 protein: CASSYGASGDTQYF
J gene: TRBJ2-2; D gene: TRBD2; clone size: few; V gene: TRBV6-5; CDR3 DNA: TGTGCCAGCAGTTACACACTAGCGGGATCGGGGACCGGGGAGCTGTTTTTT; CDR3 protein: CASSYTLAGSGTGELFF
J gene: TRBJ1-1; D gene: TRBD1; clone size: .; V gene: TRBV4-3; CDR3 DNA: TGCGCCAGCAGCCCCCACAGGGGAGGAATGAACACTGAAGCTTTCTTT; CDR3 protein: CASSPHRGGMNTEAFF
J gene: TRBJ1-5; D gene: .; clone size: few; V gene: TRBV2; CDR3 DNA: TGTGCCAGCAGAATGAGGATTGGGGGCAATCAGCCCCAGCATTTT; CDR3 protein: CASRMRIGGNQPQHF
J gene: TRBJ1-1; D gene: .; clone size: many; V gene: TRBV5-6; CDR3 DNA: TGTGCCAGCAGCTTGAGGCGGGGCACTGAAGCTTTCTTT; CDR3 protein: CASSLRRGTEAFF
J gene: TRBJ1-5; D gene: .; clone size: few; V gene: TRBV6-6; CDR3 DNA: TGTGCCAGCAGGAGGGACACCCCTAGCAATCAGCCCCAGCATTTT; CDR3 protein: CASRRDTPSNQPQHF
J gene: TRBJ1-1; D gene: TRBD1; clone size: few; V gene: TRBV18; CDR3 DNA: TGTGCCAGCTCACCGGGACAGGGGGTGAACACTGAAGCTTTCTTT; CDR3 protein: CASSPGQGVNTEAFF
J gene: TRBJ2-6; D gene: .; clone size: .; V gene: TRBV6-6; CDR3 DNA: TGTGCCAGCAGTTACTGGACAGTCTCTGGGGCCAACGTCCTGACTTTC; CDR3 protein: CASSYWTVSGANVLTF
J gene: TRBJ2-4; D gene: .; clone size: few; V gene: TRBV6-5; CDR3 DNA: TGTGCCAGCAGTTCCGGGACTTTCCTAGCCAAAAACATTCAGTACTTC; CDR3 protein: CASSSGTFLAKNIQYF
J gene: TRBJ1-5; D gene: TRBD1; clone size: .; V gene: TRBV3-1; CDR3 DNA: TGTGCCAGCAGCTCAACAGGGGGCAGGTCCCAGCATTTT; CDR3 protein: CASSSTGGRSQHF
J gene: TRBJ2-3; D gene: .; clone size: few; V gene: TRBV11-2; CDR3 DNA: TGTGCCAGCAGCTTAGTTGGCAGCGACAGGGATACGCAGTATTTT; CDR3 protein: CASSLVGSDRDTQYF
J gene: TRBJ2-1; D gene: .; clone size: .; V gene: TRBV5-1; CDR3 DNA: TGCGCCAGCAGCTTTTCAGACTGGGGTTACAATGAGCAGTTCTTC; CDR3 protein: CASSFSDWGYNEQFF
J gene: TRBJ2-5; D gene: .; clone size: few; V gene: TRBV5-1; CDR3 DNA: TGCGCCAGCAGCTTGGGAAGGGTGTCGGGACAAGAGACCCAGTACTTC; CDR3 protein: CASSLGRVSGQETQYF
J gene: TRBJ2-3; D gene: TRBD2; clone size: many; V gene: TRBV4-2; CDR3 DNA: TGTGCCAGCAGCCAGATTCCTAGCGGTTTAACAGATACGCAGTATTTT; CDR3 protein: CASSQIPSGLTDTQYF
J gene: TRBJ2-5; D gene: TRBD2; clone size: .; V gene: TRBV5-1; CDR3 DNA: TGCGCCAGCAGCCCCGGTCAGGGGACTAGCTTCCAAGAGACCCAGTACTTC; CDR3 protein: CASSPGQGTSFQETQYF
J gene: TRBJ1-4; D gene: .; clone size: many; V gene: TRBV27; CDR3 DNA: TGTGCCAGCAGTTTAAGGGGATATAATGAAAAACTGTTTTTT; CDR3 protein: CASSLRGYNEKLFF
J gene: TRBJ2-5; D gene: TRBD2; clone size: .; V gene: TRBV3-1; CDR3 DNA: TGTGCCAGCAGCTTCCGACTAGCGGGGGGCATTGGGGCAGAGACCCAGTACTTC; CDR3 protein: CASSFRLAGGIGAETQYF
J gene: TRBJ1-1; D gene: TRBD1; clone size: .; V gene: TRBV18; CDR3 DNA: TGTGCCAGCTCAAGCGGGACAGGGCTGAACACTGAAGCTTTCTTT; CDR3 protein: CASSSGTGLNTEAFF
J gene: TRBJ1-5; D gene: .; clone size: few; V gene: TRBV6-2/TRBV6-3; CDR3 DNA: TGTGCCAGCAGTTACGATCCGGCCCCGATCAATCAGCCCCAGCATTTT; CDR3 protein: CASSYDPAPINQPQHF
J gene: TRBJ1-4; D gene: .; clone size: many; V gene: TRBV12-3/TRBV12-4; CDR3 DNA: TGTGCCAGCAGTTTTAGTGCTGAGGCGCAACCGGGTGAAAAACTGTTTTTT; CDR3 protein: CASSFSAEAQPGEKLFF
J gene: TRBJ1-2; D gene: TRBD1; clone size: .; V gene: TRBV6-2/TRBV6-3; CDR3 DNA: TGTGCCAGCAGCAAAGGGACAGCGCTCATTCGTACCTACACCTTC; CDR3 protein: CASSKGTALIRTYTF
J gene: TRBJ2-3; D gene: .; clone size: .; V gene: TRBV7-2; CDR3 DNA: TGTGCCAGCAGGAAAGGACTCCCGAGCACAGATACGCAGTATTTT; CDR3 protein: CASRKGLPSTDTQYF
J gene: TRBJ1-2; D gene: .; clone size: few; V gene: TRBV28; CDR3 DNA: TGTGCCAGCAGTATACCCTCGACCGGGAAAGGGTACACCTTC; CDR3 protein: CASSIPSTGKGYTF
J gene: TRBJ2-3; D gene: TRBD2; clone size: few; V gene: TRBV10-3; CDR3 DNA: TGTGCCGGGGCCGGGACTAGCGGGGGCTTCGGTAGCACAGATACGCAGTATTTT; CDR3 protein: CAGAGTSGGFGSTDTQYF
J gene: TRBJ2-5; D gene: TRBD1; clone size: many; V gene: TRBV7-9; CDR3 DNA: TGTGCCAGCAGCTCCTACAGGGGCCAAGAAGAGACCCAGTACTTC; CDR3 protein: CASSSYRGQEETQYF
J gene: TRBJ1-5; D gene: .; clone size: many; V gene: TRBV20-1; CDR3 DNA: TGCAGTGCTAGAGGACAGCTCAATCAGCCCCAGCATTTT; CDR3 protein: CSARGQLNQPQHF
J gene: TRBJ1-2; D gene: .; clone size: few; V gene: TRBV6-6; CDR3 DNA: TGTGCCAGCAGTTACGACAGCTCCTATGGCTACACCTTC; CDR3 protein: CASSYDSSYGYTF
J gene: TRBJ1-6; D gene: .; clone size: .; V gene: TRBV20-1; CDR3 DNA: TGCAGTGCTAGTGACTTCCCGGCCCTCCACTTT; CDR3 protein: CSASDFPALHF
J gene: TRBJ2-1; D gene: TRBD2; clone size: .; V gene: TRBV4-3; CDR3 DNA: TGCGCCAGCAGCCCGACTAGCGGGGGGGCGGTCTACAATGAGCAGTTCTTC; CDR3 protein: CASSPTSGGAVYNEQFF
J gene: TRBJ2-1; D gene: .; clone size: .; V gene: TRBV9; CDR3 DNA: TGTGCCAGCACCTGGGACCTGAACACCTACAATGAGCAGTTCTTC; CDR3 protein: CASTWDLNTYNEQFF
J gene: TRBJ2-7; D gene: TRBD1; clone size: .; V gene: TRBV29-1; CDR3 DNA: TGCAGCGTGGGACAGGGCATCAGCTACGAGCAGTACTTC; CDR3 protein: CSVGQGISYEQYF